These 15 T cell receptor beta chains share one sample of origin, sequenced in a study of blood T cell repertoires in COVID-19. TCRdb's copy holds only in-frame clones and misses some; the assay was immunoSEQ multiplex PCR. The sample holds about 74,000 clones, roughly three quarters seen once. Input material: peripheral blood. Receptors originate from a man between 70 and 80 years old with acute or convalescent COVID-19.

The chain uses TRBV7-6 and TRBJ1-5, with 8 positions matching TRBD1. Losses at the gene ends were 5 bases for V and 2 bases for J; bases not matched to a gene: 5. Germline CDR1 SGHVS, CDR2 FNYEAQ. The CDR3 spans 15 residues. The CDR3 coding sequence is TGTGCCAGCAGCGCGGACAGGGAGGGCAATCAGCCCCAGCATTTT. It specifies CASSADREGNQPQHF. The whole variable domain, filled in from reference TRBV7-6 and TRBJ1-5, reads GAGVSQSPRYKVTKRGQDVALRCDPISGHVSLYWYRQALGQGPEFLTYFNYEAQQDKSGLPNDRFSAERPEGSISTLTIQRTEQRDSAMYRCASSADREGNQPQHFGDGTRLSIL.

The rearrangement joins TRBV28 to TRBJ1-2; TRBD1 might be the D (5 bases). The V and J ends lost 2 bases and 11 bases respectively, with 15 bases between them. CDR1 is MDHEN, CDR2 SYDVKM, per germline. There are 13 residues in the CDR3. This CDR3 reads CASSLNAGNHYTF. The CDR3 coding sequence is TGTGCCAGCAGTTTAAACGCAGGGAACCATTACACCTTC.

This sequence joins TRBV28 and TRBJ1-2, with 9 bases that match TRBD1. V was pared by 2 bases and J by 7 bases, with 5 bases of the junction left unmatched. Per the germline V gene, CDR1 is MDHEN and CDR2 is SYDVKM. The CDR3 spans 14 residues. The CDR3 coding sequence is TGTGCCAGCAGTTTAGGTGGGGACAGGGTTGGCTACACCTTC. This encodes CASSLGGDRVGYTF.

V is TRBV6-2 or TRBV6-3 and J is TRBJ2-5, with TRBD2 matching 9 bases. After removal of 3 bases from V and 5 bases from J, the junction contained 7 bases not matched to a gene. Germline V gene data show CDR1 as MNHEY and CDR2 as SVGEGT. CDR3 length equals 15 residues. The CDR3 DNA sequence: TGTGCCAGCAGTTATTGGCGGGAGGGCCGGGAGACCCAGTACTTC. This translates into CASSYWREGRETQYF.

The chain is built from TRBV14 and TRBJ2-3; D is ambiguous. Germline-derived CDR1 and CDR2 are SGHDN and FVKESK. The CDR3 has 16 residues. The V gene lost 1 base and the J gene lost 3 bases, with 14 bases spanning the gap. CDR3 protein: CASSQVVQTPTDTQYF. The CDR3 nucleotides are TGTGCCAGCAGCCAAGTGGTACAGACCCCGACAGATACGCAGTATTTT.

This chain uses TRBV9 with TRBJ2-1; 8 positions match TRBD1. The V segment lost 0 bases and the J segment 3 bases; nucleotides outside the gene matches: 2. The length of the CDR3 is 15 residues. In germline, CDR1 is SGDLS, CDR2 YYNGEE. CDR3 DNA sequence: TGTGCCAGCAGCGTAGAACAGGGGGGCTACAATGAGCAGTTCTTC. Translating it yields CASSVEQGGYNEQFF.

Only one count was recorded for this clone. The chain carries TRBV7-9 and TRBJ2-5; no reliable D call. V was cut by 5 bases and J by 5 bases, with 6 bases left in between. The V gene's germline CDR1 is SEHNR and CDR2 FQNEAQ (reference sequence). This CDR3 contains 11 residues. CDR3 coding DNA: TGTGCCAGCAGCCCCGTGGAGACCCAGTACTTC. It yields the protein CASSPVETQYF.

The rearrangement uses TRBV19 and TRBJ2-7, with TRBD2 as a possible D gene (7 bases). The CDR3 sequence is 13 residues long. Trimming took 4 bases from V and 6 from J, leaving 13 bases between them. Germline V gene lookup returns CDR1 LNHDA and CDR2 SQIVND (reference sequence). This CDR3 is CASSREGQSEQYF. In nucleotides, the CDR3 is TGTGCCAGTAGTAGGGAGGGACAAAGCGAGCAGTACTTC. Full variable domain (outside the CDR3, taken from reference TRBV19 and TRBJ2-7): DGGITQSPKYLFRKEGQNVTLSCEQNLNHDAMYWYRQDPGQGLRLIYYSQIVNDFQKGDIAEGYSVSREKKESFPLTVTSAQKNPTAFYLCASSREGQSEQYFGPGTRLTVT.

The V and J genes are TRBV27 and TRBJ1-1; tentatively, D is TRBD1 (5 bases). The CDR3 is 16 amino acids. The V end was cut by 0 bases, the J end by 5 bases, with 16 bases between. CDR1 and CDR2 from the germline V gene are MNHEY and SMNVEV (reference sequence). The CDR3 protein is CASSLSWERRGTEAFF. In nucleotides, the CDR3 is TGTGCCAGCAGTTTATCGTGGGAACGGAGGGGTACTGAAGCTTTCTTT.

The chain couples TRBV28 to TRBJ1-2; TRBD1 aligns across 9 bases. J was trimmed by 7 bases and V by 4 bases; bases with no gene match: 13. The CDR3 length is 16 residues. Germline assignment: CDR1 MDHEN and CDR2 SYDVKM. CDR3 nucleotides: TGTGCCAGCAGTTCAGGACAGGGGACTGAAATCTCTGGCTACACCTTC. Its translation is CASSSGQGTEISGYTF.

The genes are TRBV19 and TRBJ2-1, with 9 bases that match TRBD2. V shed 10 bases and J 8 bases; nucleotides not matched to a gene: 15. Germline CDR1 is LNHDA and CDR2 is SQIVND (reference sequence). CDR3 length: 15 amino acids. In DNA, the CDR3 is TGTGCCACCGGGAGATATGGCGGGAGGGGTGATGAGCAGTTCTTC. Protein product: CATGRYGGRGDEQFF.

The chain uses TRBV15 and TRBJ2-3, with TRBD2 matching 8 bases. Germline trimming cut 3 bases from V and 0 bases from J; bases unmatched to any gene: 5. The CDR3 is 16 residues long. Germline lookup yields CDR1 LNHNV and CDR2 YYDKDF (reference sequence). CDR3 sequence reads: CATSRREARSTDTQYF. In DNA, the CDR3 is TGTGCCACCAGCAGGCGGGAGGCCCGTAGCACAGATACGCAGTATTTT.

The chain is built from TRBV6-5 and TRBJ2-5; D call uncertain. Trimming stripped 10 bases from V and 5 bases from J, with 8 bases between. This CDR3 has 10 amino acids. In germline, CDR1 is MNHEY, CDR2 SVGAGI. CDR3 in amino acids: CATHQETQYF. CDR3 bases: TGTGCCACACATCAGGAGACCCAGTACTTC.

V is TRBV28 and J is TRBJ2-5, with TRBD2 as a possible D gene (6 bases). The CDR3 length is 16 residues. Deletions cut 3 bases from V and 1 base from J, with 15 bases between. CDR1 MDHEN and CDR2 SYDVKM come from the germline V gene. The CDR3 nucleotides are TGTGCCAGCAGTTTTGGAGGGTCCCAGCTCCAAGAGACCCAGTACTTC. This encodes CASSFGGSQLQETQYF.

This clone was observed a single time. The V call is TRBV7-2, the J call TRBJ1-2; D remains ambiguous. Germline assignment: CDR1 SGHTA and CDR2 FQGNSA. The germline V and J ends were trimmed by 5 bases and 7 bases, with 11 bases remaining between them. The CDR3 is made up of 12 amino acids. The CDR3 reads CASSPRLGGYTF. For the CDR3, the DNA is TGTGCCAGCAGCCCCAGACTGGGTGGCTACACCTTC.